This entry features one T cell receptor (beta chain) sequence. As handled by the study authors: The assay estimated nucleated cells by amplifying reference gene primers. Libraries were prepared by immunoSEQ multiplex PCR; TCRdb keeps only in-frame clonotypes and omits some of them. The V and J calls and clone size were taken over from that table, and D and trimming were inferred from the DNA. The data show approximately 230,000 clones, roughly 80% seen once. The sample is drawn from a study of blood T cell repertoires in COVID-19. Background on the study: PBMCs, B-cell-depleted T cells, or T cells were the source of the cDNA or gDNA that made up the material.

J lost 6 bases, V lost 4 bases, and 10 bases had no gene match. This CDR3 comprises 16 residues. Germline loops: CDR1 MDHEN, CDR2 SYDVKM. This sequence joins TRBV28 and TRBJ1-5; 9 bases are a match to TRBD1. Sequencing was done on a sample of peripheral blood. This TCR derives from a man aged 80 or over with acute or convalescent COVID-19. Written as DNA, the CDR3 is TGTGCCAGCAGTTCTGGAGGACAGGGGTGGGTTCAGCCCCAGCATTTT. It specifies CASSSGGQGWVQPQHF.